The present TCR beta chain was sequenced within a study of T cells in Graves' hyperthyroidism and ophthalmopathy. Notes on the study in general: Blood also contained most expanded thyroid clonotypes above 0.001.

CDR3 length: 18 amino acids. Germline V lookup: CDR1 ENHRY, CDR2 SYGVKD. V lost 4 bases and J lost 4; bases outside the gene matches: 12. For this clonotype: Its target is not known.

Patients aged 18 to 65 had newly diagnosed hyperthyroidism of under 2 months' duration. Authors of the study amplified TCR beta CDR3 regions from RNA transcripts. HTBI primers drove first-round RT-PCR of the TCR CDR3. TCRdb recomputed calls from the multiplex PCR reads with MiXCR, one row per CDR3 protein. Found here are approximately 500,000 distinct CDR3 sequences, under 60% of them singletons; the top ten hold around 7.7%. Sequenced sample: peripheral blood or thyroid tissue (not recorded which). The chain has TRBV10-3 and TRBJ2-5; TRBD2 aligns across 13 bases. The receptor's source is a woman aged 18-35 years with Graves' hyperthyroidism. CDR3 loop: CAISATGTSGNKGETQYF. For the CDR3, the DNA is TGTGCCATCAGTGCTACCGGGACTAGCGGGAATAAAGGAGAGACCCAGTACTTC.